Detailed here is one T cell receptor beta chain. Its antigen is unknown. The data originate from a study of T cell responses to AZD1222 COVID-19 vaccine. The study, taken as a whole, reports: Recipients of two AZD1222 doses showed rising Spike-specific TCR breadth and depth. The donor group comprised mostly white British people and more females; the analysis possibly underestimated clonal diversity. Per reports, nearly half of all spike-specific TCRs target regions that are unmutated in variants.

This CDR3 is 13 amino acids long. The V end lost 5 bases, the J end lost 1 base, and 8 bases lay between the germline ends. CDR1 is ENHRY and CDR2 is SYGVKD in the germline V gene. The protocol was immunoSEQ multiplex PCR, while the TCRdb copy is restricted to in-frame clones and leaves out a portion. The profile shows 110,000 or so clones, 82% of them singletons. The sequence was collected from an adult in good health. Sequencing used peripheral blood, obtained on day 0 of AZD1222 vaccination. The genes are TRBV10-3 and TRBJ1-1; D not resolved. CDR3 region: CAISRETNTEAFF. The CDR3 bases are TGTGCCATCAGTAGAGAGACGAACACTGAAGCTTTCTTT.